Below are 2 T cell receptor beta chains sequenced from a single sample in a study of CD8+ T cells in alopecia areata. Sequencing used cDNA as its template, made by extracting RNA and reverse transcribing it. Here immunoSEQ multiplex PCR was the method, and the copy in TCRdb shows in-frame clones only, minus some. The data show tens of thousands of clones, around 65% seen once. Treatment reported: oral pan-JAK inhibitor, 5-10 mg twice daily. The specimen was CD8+ T cells sorted from blood, collected at week 24, from a patient treated with tofacitinib. Receptors originate from a human donor with alopecia areata.

The V and J genes are TRBV4-3 and TRBJ2-7, with D uncertain. The germline V gene encodes CDR1 LGHNA and CDR2 YSLEER. CDR3 size: 14 residues. Trimming took 0 bases from V and 0 from J, leaving 6 bases between them. The CDR3 is CASSQDWNSYEQYF. CDR3 DNA: TGCGCCAGCAGCCAAGATTGGAACTCCTACGAGCAGTACTTC.

The rearrangement uses TRBV30 and TRBJ2-1; unclear D gene. Trimming stripped 2 bases from V and 8 bases from J, with 13 bases between. In germline, CDR1 is GTSNPN, CDR2 SVGIG (reference sequence). CDR3 length equals 13 residues. CDR3 nucleotides: TGTGCCTGGAGTTTTGGCTCGGTGGATGAGCAGTTCTTC. Its translation is CAWSFGSVDEQFF.